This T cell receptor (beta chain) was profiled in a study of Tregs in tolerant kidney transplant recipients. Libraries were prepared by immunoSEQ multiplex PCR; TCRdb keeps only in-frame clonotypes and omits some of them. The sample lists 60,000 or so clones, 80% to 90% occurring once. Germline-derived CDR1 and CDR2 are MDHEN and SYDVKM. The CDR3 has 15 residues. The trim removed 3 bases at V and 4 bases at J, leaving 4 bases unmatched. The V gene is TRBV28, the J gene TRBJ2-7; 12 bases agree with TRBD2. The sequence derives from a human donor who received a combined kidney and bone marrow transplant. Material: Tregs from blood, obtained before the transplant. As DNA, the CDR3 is TGTGCCAGCAGTTTTACCCTAGCGGGAGGGTACGAGCAGTACTTC. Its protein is CASSFTLAGGYEQYF. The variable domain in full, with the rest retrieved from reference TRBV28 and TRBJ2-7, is DVKVTQSSRYLVKRTGEKVFLECVQDMDHENMFWYRQDPGLGLRLIYFSYDVKMKEKGDIPEGYSVSREKKERFSLILESASTNQTSMYLCASSFTLAGGYEQYFGPGTRLTVT.